The TCR beta chain under discussion was sequenced for a study of CD8 T cells in Susac syndrome. The CDR3 extends over 16 amino acids. The germline CDR1 and CDR2 sequences are SGHRS and YFSETQ. V shed 0 bases and J 7 bases; nucleotides not matched to a gene: 8. With random hexamers, reverse transcription was performed on about 0.5 to 1 ug of RNA. Amplification of TCR beta CDR3 spanned 54 Vbeta and 13 Jbeta via immunoSEQ multiplex PCR. TCRdb re-called the immunoSEQ multiplex PCR reads with MiXCR, one entry per CDR3 protein. The sample contains some 150,000 distinct CDR3 sequences, less than 95% of which appear only once.

The TCR sequence derives from a human donor in good health. The source material was CD4+ T cells from PBMCs. V gene TRBV5-1 combines with J gene TRBJ2-1; TRBD2 matches 9 bases. CDR3 in amino acids: CASSLEGGRASNEQFF. The DNA of the CDR3 is TGCGCCAGCAGCTTGGAAGGCGGGAGGGCCTCAAATGAGCAGTTCTTC.